Sequencing of this TCR beta chain was carried out in a study of beta chain features in type 1 diabetes (dated by TCRdb to 2017 to 2018). As for the study more broadly: Mean age, gender distribution, total cell number and subset yield were not different between patients and healthy donors. The study compared the TCRB repertoires of sorted circulating CD4+ T cell subsets in recently diagnosed type 1 diabetes patients with those in matched healthy donors. Regulatory and stem cell-like memory subsets were isolated from only 8 patients and about 8 healthy donors, whereas naive and central memory subsets came from all 30 or so donors. Across all samples, approximately 100 million sorted cells were examined, and cell number per subset correlated strongly with RNA yield.

From each donor, a single peripheral blood sample of about 100 mL on average was drawn into heparinised tubes. Naive, central memory, regulatory and stem cell-like memory CD4+ T cells were sorted on a BD FACSAria II using a panel including CD45RO, CCR7, CD25, CD127, CD95 and CD27. All sorted populations exceeded 95% purity. Right away, PBMCs were isolated by Lymphoprep density gradient centrifugation and were stained directly, with no culture step. So that batch effects would be minimized, each experiment stained and sorted samples in pairs, pairing one healthy donor with one patient. Comments on this clone: Its antigen target is currently unknown. No base quality values were provided; no much bigger clone lies one nucleotide off.

V was cut back by 7 bases and J by 3 bases, leaving a gap of 12 bases between them. Sequences SQVTM (CDR1) and ANQGSEA (CDR2) are obtained from the germline V gene. The CDR3 measures 13 amino acids from cysteine to phenylalanine. Only CDR3 DNA is held: 39 bases, read in frame from base 1. Points the paper makes about the study in general: At VDJ recombination sites, type 1 diabetes patients had fewer insertions and more deleted nucleotides, which implies abnormalities in thymic rearrangement. The naive, central memory and regulatory TCRB repertoires appeared to resemble one another more closely among patients than among healthy donors. PCR may preferentially amplify shorter templates, but because patient and control samples were amplified and corrected together, any resulting skew would affect both groups equally. Only small numbers of individuals were included in the HLA sub-analyses, which left unresolved whether HLA type had any influence on TCRB rearrangement. Type 1 diabetes patients showed a moderate but significant shortening of TCRB CDR3 length in all four CD4+ subsets. Because cDNA rather than genomic DNA was sequenced, highly expressing activated cells could have been over-represented, although no difference in activation and CD3 levels was found between groups.

The High Capacity cDNA Reverse Transcription Kit was used to reverse transcribe all of the isolated RNA, meaning that expressed TCRB transcripts were what got sequenced. Naive, central memory and regulatory T cell samples underwent deep immunoSEQ sequencing, averaging approximately 3.3 million total reads per sample. After sorted cells were lysed in RLT buffer, RNA was extracted with DNase-treated RNeasy Micro or Mini kits, with the choice depending on cell number. To prevent cross-contamination, every cell subset was processed on its own, while patient and healthy donor samples were processed together. TCRB sequences were amplified from cDNA with the immunoSEQ multiplex PCR, producing 87-bp fragments spanning the CDR3 region. Sequencing of the amplicons was performed on the Illumina HiSeq platform. Concerning the study's data processing: Synthetic template baselines were used to correct PCR bias computationally, reads within Hamming distance 2 were collapsed together, and singletons that could not be merged were discarded. By aligning reads against IMGT, V, D and J genes, CDR3 length, and insertions or deletions at six rearrangement sites were assigned. Within each subset, clonotype counts were normalized to the number of sorted cells before true diversity and Gini coefficients were calculated with the tcR R package. The overlap coefficient, calculated on TCRB nucleotide sequences, was used to quantify repertoire sharing. Out-of-frame TCRB sequences from naive cells were analyzed to stand in for the pre-selection repertoire. Imported from immuneACCESS, the table was reduced by TCRdb to in-frame sequences with V and J called. These copies leave out some clones; in studies compared against another copy, an unresolved V gene accounts for under half, and the cause of the remainder is not known. V and J calls and clone size are copied from that table; D and trimming were computed from the DNA. Present in this sample are 860,000 or so clones, about a sixth of which were seen just once. 0.023% of the sample comes from the top ten.

The chain is made from TRBV29-1 and TRBJ2-2; no D gene call is confident. Sequenced material: naive CD4+ T cells from blood. The sample's cell subset or site label is to be understood as: true naive CD4+ T cells. The clonotype originates from a woman aged 18 to 35 in good health. The CDR3 region: CSGQRTDTGELFF. At the DNA level, the sequence is TGCAGCGGGCAAAGGACGGACACCGGGGAGCTGTTTTTT.